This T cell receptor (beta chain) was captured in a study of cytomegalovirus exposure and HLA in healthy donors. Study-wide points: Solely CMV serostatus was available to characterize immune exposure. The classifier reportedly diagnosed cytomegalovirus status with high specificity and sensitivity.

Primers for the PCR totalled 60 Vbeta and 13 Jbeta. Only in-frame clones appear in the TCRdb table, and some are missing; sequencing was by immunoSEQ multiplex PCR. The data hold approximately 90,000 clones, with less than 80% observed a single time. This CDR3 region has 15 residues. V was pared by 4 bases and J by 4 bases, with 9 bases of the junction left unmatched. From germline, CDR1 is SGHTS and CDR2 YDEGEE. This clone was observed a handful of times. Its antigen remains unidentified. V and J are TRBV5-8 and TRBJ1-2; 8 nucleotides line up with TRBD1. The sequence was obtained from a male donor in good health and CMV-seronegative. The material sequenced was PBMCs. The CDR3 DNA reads TGTGCCAGCAGCAGAAGGACAGGGAACTTCTATGGCTACACCTTC. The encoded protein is CASSRRTGNFYGYTF.